This TCR beta chain was profiled in a study of blood T cell repertoires in COVID-19. Study context: T cells, B-cell-depleted T cells, or PBMCs supplied cDNA or gDNA.

In the authors' workflow: Reference gene primer amplification yielded estimated nucleated cell counts. Sequenced by immunoSEQ multiplex PCR; TCRdb stores in-frame clones only, minus some. From that table come the V and J calls and clone size; the DNA was used to work out D and trimming. Here the sample spans 150,000 or so clones, roughly 84% being singletons. This TCR came from a woman aged 55-75 years with COVID-19, enrolled during active disease. Sequencing used peripheral blood.

The CDR3 region is CASSLTGGWTGELFF. The CDR3 nucleotides are TGTGCCAGCAGCCTCACAGGGGGCTGGACCGGGGAGCTGTTTTTT. The rearrangement uses TRBV7-2 and TRBJ2-2, with 9 bases aligning to TRBD1. Germline CDR1 SGHTA, CDR2 FQGNSA. V was pared by 5 bases and J by 5 bases, with 6 bases of the junction left unmatched. CDR3 size: 15 residues.